This is a list of T cell receptor beta chains from one sample in a study of blood T cell repertoires in COVID-19. Sequencing used immunoSEQ multiplex PCR; TCRdb keeps in-frame clones, though not all of them. The table has about 400,000 clones, about 89% seen once. What was sequenced was peripheral blood. The receptors originated from a woman in her 30s with acute or convalescent COVID-19. Each CDR3 is given with its conserved first and last residue. The D gene is left open where the match is weak. Expanded clones are given a class, and other clones once, few, many or no size at all.

CASSQGSARGEQYF	TGTGCCAGCAGCCAGGGTAGCGCCCGGGGCGAGCAGTACTTC	.	TRBV3-1/TRBV3-2	TRBJ2-7	.
CASSSKLATQETQYF	TGTGCCAGCTCATCAAAACTAGCTACACAAGAGACCCAGTACTTC	.	TRBV18	TRBJ2-5	.
CATEGRGGNQPQHF	TGTGCCACCGAGGGGAGGGGGGGTAATCAGCCCCAGCATTTT	.	TRBV28	TRBJ1-5	.
CASSATGYQETQYF	TGCGCCAGCAGCGCTACAGGTTACCAAGAGACCCAGTACTTC	.	TRBV5-1	TRBJ2-5	.
CASRFSGTEAFF	TGCGCCAGCAGATTTTCCGGCACTGAAGCTTTCTTT	.	TRBV10-1	TRBJ1-1	.
CASSLIGGGNQPQHF	TGTGCCAGCAGCTTGATTGGGGGCGGCAATCAGCCCCAGCATTTT	.	TRBV5-8	TRBJ1-5	.
CAWIGRALTEAFF	TGTGCCTGGATCGGCAGGGCATTAACTGAAGCTTTCTTT	.	TRBV30	TRBJ1-1	.
CASSHDGHIRDGYTF	TGCGCCAGCAGCCACGACGGACACATACGTGATGGCTACACCTTC	.	TRBV4-1	TRBJ1-2	.
CASSVNRVSNSPLHF	TGTGCCAGCAGCGTAAACAGGGTATCGAATTCACCCCTCCACTTT	.	TRBV9	TRBJ1-6	.
CASRPTGGNAFF	TGTGCCAGCAGACCCACAGGGGGCAACGCTTTCTTT	TRBD1	TRBV14	TRBJ1-1	few
CASSVGATSGNTIYF	TGTGCCAGCAGCGTAGGGGCCACCTCTGGAAACACCATATATTTT	.	TRBV9	TRBJ1-3	.
CAISDGQTSYNEQFF	TGTGCCATCAGTGATGGACAGACATCCTACAATGAGCAGTTCTTC	.	TRBV10-3	TRBJ2-1	.
CASSNRDRGFREQYF	TGCGCCAGCAGCAACCGGGACAGGGGATTCCGCGAGCAGTACTTC	TRBD1	TRBV5-1	TRBJ2-7	.
CASSEAYGFDTQYF	TGTGCCAGCAGTGAAGCATACGGGTTTGATACGCAGTATTTT	.	TRBV2	TRBJ2-3	.
CASSWTGAYEQYF	TGTGCCAGCAGTTGGACAGGCGCCTACGAGCAGTACTTC	TRBD1	TRBV6-5	TRBJ2-7	.
CASSPRIGYEQYF	TGCGCCAGCAGCCCTAGAATCGGCTACGAGCAGTACTTC	.	TRBV4-1	TRBJ2-7	.
CASSFRDGNTIYF	TGTGCCAGCAGTTTCCGGGATGGAAACACCATATATTTT	.	TRBV6-5	TRBJ1-3	.
CASSEGIGTGLPFAVF	TGTGCCAGCAGTGAGGGAATCGGGACAGGGTTGCCCTTTGCCGTGTTT	TRBD1	TRBV6-1	TRBJ1-4	.
CASSVDVWQGSPGANVLTF	TGTGCCAGCAGCGTAGATGTGTGGCAGGGGAGTCCTGGGGCCAACGTCCTGACTTTC	.	TRBV9	TRBJ2-6	.
CASSDRFGQYGYTF	TGTGCCAGCAGCGACAGGTTTGGTCAGTATGGCTACACCTTC	.	TRBV28	TRBJ1-2	.
CAWISPTASRNTIYF	TGTGCCTGGATCTCCCCCACCGCTAGTAGAAACACCATATATTTT	.	TRBV30	TRBJ1-3	.
CSVVLAGWGDTQYF	TGCAGCGTTGTACTAGCGGGGTGGGGAGATACGCAGTATTTT	TRBD2	TRBV29-1	TRBJ2-3	.
CASRSNFNTGELFF	TGTGCCAGCAGATCTAATTTCAACACCGGGGAGCTGTTTTTT	.	TRBV11-2	TRBJ2-2	.
CASSFGQGGQPQHF	TGTGCCAGCAGCTTTGGGCAGGGGGGACAGCCCCAGCATTTT	TRBD1	TRBV5-6	TRBJ1-5	.
CATSSQLRTQYF	TGTGCCACCAGCAGCCAACTCCGGACCCAGTACTTC	.	TRBV15	TRBJ2-5	.
CASSMVSGQAYGYTF	TGTGCCAGTAGTATGGTTAGTGGGCAGGCCTATGGCTACACCTTC	.	TRBV19	TRBJ1-2	.
CASSNLPPRRYGYTF	TGTGCCAGCAGCAATTTACCCCCGCGGAGGTATGGCTACACCTTC	.	TRBV21-1	TRBJ1-2	.
CASSLTNEKLFF	TGTGCCAGCAGCCTAACTAATGAAAAACTGTTTTTT	.	TRBV5-8	TRBJ1-4	.
CASSSSGTGQETQYF	TGTGCCAGCAGCTCCTCCGGGACAGGCCAAGAGACCCAGTACTTC	TRBD1	TRBV7-6	TRBJ2-5	.
CASTDRGSRETQYF	TGCGCCAGCACCGACAGGGGAAGCCGAGAGACCCAGTACTTC	TRBD1	TRBV23-1	TRBJ2-5	.
CASSIDRGDGYTF	TGTGCCAGCAGTATTGACAGGGGAGATGGCTACACCTTC	TRBD1	TRBV11-2	TRBJ1-2	.
CATSGEGKYSGNTIYF	TGTGCCACCAGTGGCGAGGGTAAGTACTCTGGAAACACCATATATTTT	.	TRBV24-1	TRBJ1-3	few
CALLLGTSHEQFF	TGTGCCCTCCTCCTAGGAACAAGCCATGAGCAGTTCTTC	.	TRBV27	TRBJ2-1	.
CASSLRGGQEGNTEAFF	TGTGCCAGCAGCCTCAGGGGAGGGCAGGAGGGGAACACTGAAGCTTTCTTT	.	TRBV9	TRBJ1-1	.
CATSRGAGGTDTQYF	TGTGCCACCAGCAGAGGAGCGGGGGGCACAGATACGCAGTATTTT	TRBD2	TRBV15	TRBJ2-3	.
CASSISWTSGGLYSYEQYF	TGTGCCAGTAGTATATCTTGGACTAGCGGGGGCCTTTACTCCTACGAGCAGTACTTC	TRBD2	TRBV19	TRBJ2-7	.
CAWSRGRAQPQHF	TGTGCCTGGAGCCGCGGGAGGGCTCAGCCCCAGCATTTT	.	TRBV30	TRBJ1-5	few
CASRIGGYTGELFF	TGTGCCAGCAGAATCGGGGGGTACACCGGGGAGCTGTTTTTT	TRBD2	TRBV6-5	TRBJ2-2	.
CASSVALGSVDEQYF	TGTGCCAGCAGCGTGGCATTGGGCTCCGTGGACGAGCAGTACTTC	.	TRBV9	TRBJ2-7	.
CASSPGAGAPDTQYF	TGTGCCAGCAGCCCCGGAGCGGGGGCCCCAGATACGCAGTATTTT	TRBD2	TRBV7-3	TRBJ2-3	.
CAIRGGQINTGELFF	TGTGCCATCAGGGGGGGGCAGATTAACACCGGGGAGCTGTTTTTT	.	TRBV10-3	TRBJ2-2	.
CASSWGGHVSTDTQYF	TGCGCCAGCAGCTGGGGTGGACACGTTAGCACAGATACGCAGTATTTT	.	TRBV5-1	TRBJ2-3	.
CASSLGQGVYEQYF	TGCGCCAGCAGCCTCGGACAGGGGGTCTACGAGCAGTACTTC	TRBD1	TRBV5-1	TRBJ2-7	.
CASSPGGYTEAFF	TGTGCCAGCAGTCCTGGGGGGTACACTGAAGCTTTCTTT	.	TRBV2	TRBJ1-1	few
CASEVANYGYTF	TGTGCCAGCGAGGTCGCTAACTATGGCTACACCTTC	.	TRBV6-5	TRBJ1-2	.
CASCSSYNEQFF	TGTGCCAGTTGTAGCTCCTACAATGAGCAGTTCTTC	.	TRBV6-5	TRBJ2-1	.
CASSLSAAGAGGELFF	TGTGCCAGCAGCTTATCCGCGGCAGGGGCGGGCGGGGAGCTGTTTTTT	.	TRBV11-2	TRBJ2-2	.
CASGLVLAGGIYNEQFF	TGTGCTAGTGGTTTGGTCCTAGCGGGGGGTATCTACAATGAGCAGTTCTTC	TRBD2	TRBV12-5	TRBJ2-1	.
CASSKDWTSGGAAYEQYF	TGTGCCAGCAGCAAGGATTGGACTAGCGGGGGGGCCGCCTACGAGCAGTACTTC	.	TRBV21-1	TRBJ2-7	.
CASGTGSTEAFF	TGTGCCAGCGGGACCGGGAGCACTGAAGCTTTCTTT	.	TRBV2	TRBJ1-1	.
CAHSGNPTYEQYF	TGTGCCCACTCGGGGAACCCAACCTACGAGCAGTACTTC	.	TRBV30	TRBJ2-7	.
CASSVEGEDTQYF	TGTGCCAGCAGCGTAGAAGGGGAAGATACGCAGTATTTT	.	TRBV9	TRBJ2-3	.
CASSLGLRGGAGTGELFF	TGTGCCAGCAGCTTAGGTTTGCGGGGGGGCGCCGGCACCGGGGAGCTGTTTTTT	TRBD2	TRBV7-3	TRBJ2-2	.
CASSLASGGAKAFF	TGTGCCAGCAGCTTAGCGTCAGGGGGCGCGAAAGCTTTCTTT	TRBD1	TRBV7-9	TRBJ1-1	.
CASSVQSGGAVYTQYF	TGTGCCAGCAGCGTCCAGAGCGGGGGGGCCGTGTATACGCAGTATTTT	TRBD2	TRBV9	TRBJ2-3	.